This T cell receptor (beta chain) was recovered during a study of blood T cell repertoires in COVID-19. The wider study: Samples representing acute and convalescent COVID-19 were sourced from the United States, Italy and Spain. Nucleic acid was either cDNA or gDNA, and it came from T cells, B-cell-depleted T cells, or PBMCs.

V was pared by 5 bases and J by 5 bases, with 10 bases between. Looked up from germline, CDR1 is MNHEY and CDR2 is SMNVEV (reference sequence). CDR3 length equals 13 residues. Authors' data handling: Estimates of nucleated cell counts were drawn from the amplification of reference gene primers. Assay used: immunoSEQ multiplex PCR; TCRdb lists only in-frame clones, some missing. For V, J and clone size, that table is used; D and trimming come from the DNA. The sample has about 96,000 clones; 85% to 90% are singletons. The V gene is TRBV27, the J gene TRBJ1-5; no clear D. The source is a human donor with COVID-19, enrolled during active disease. The donor label of this sample is uncertain. The specimen was peripheral blood. The CDR3 DNA follows: TGTGCCAGCAGTCTCTCCGGTCATCAGCCCCAGCATTTT. This translates into CASSLSGHQPQHF.